Shown below are 18 T cell receptor beta chains from a single sample sequenced in a study of blood T cell repertoires in COVID-19 (dated by TCRdb to the early 2020s). The library was prepared using the immunoSEQ multiplex PCR assay. TCRdb's version of the immuneACCESS table is confined to in-frame rearrangements and falls short of the full clone set. An unresolved V gene accounts for under half of the shortfall where checked; the remainder is of unknown origin. This sample comprises some 700,000 clones, about 87% of them detected only once. The ten biggest clones cover approximately 0.25% of the sample. Sequenced sample: peripheral blood. These receptors came from a woman aged 18-29 years with acute or convalescent COVID-19.

V gene TRBV5-1 combines with J gene TRBJ1-6; no clear D gene. Trimming removed 4 bases from V and 0 bases from J, with 11 bases in between. This CDR3 has 16 residues. The germline V gene has CDR1 SGHRS and CDR2 YFSETQ. This CDR3 reads CASSPTVPSYNSPLHF. The CDR3 DNA follows: TGCGCCAGCAGCCCTACAGTGCCCTCCTATAATTCACCCCTCCACTTT.

The chain couples TRBV15 to TRBJ2-3, with 7 bases matching TRBD2. V dropped 5 bases and J dropped 3; count of bases not matched to a gene: 11. The germline CDR1 and CDR2 sequences are LNHNV and YYDKDF (reference sequence). The CDR3 totals 16 residues. CDR3 residues: CATSLGGISATDTQYF. The CDR3 DNA is TGTGCCACCAGCCTGGGAGGGATCAGTGCAACAGATACGCAGTATTTT.

The V call is TRBV19, the J call TRBJ1-1; the match to TRBD1 covers 7 bases. Germline V gives CDR1 LNHDA, CDR2 SQIVND (reference sequence). Trimming at V came to 3 bases and at J to 9 bases, leaving 7 bases not matched to a gene. The CDR3 runs 13 residues. In DNA, the CDR3 is TGTGCCAGTAGTATCGCCCCGGGACAGCAAGCTTTCTTT. It encodes CASSIAPGQQAFF.

The chain combines TRBV5-1 with TRBJ1-2; the match to TRBD1 covers 7 bases. The CDR3 has 14 residues. The germline V gene has CDR1 SGHRS and CDR2 YFSETQ. V dropped 4 bases and J dropped 5; count of bases not matched to a gene: 8. The CDR3: CASSTGTVTYGYTF. The DNA for the CDR3 is TGCGCCAGCAGCACCGGGACAGTAACTTATGGCTACACCTTC.

The V call is TRBV7-2, the J call TRBJ2-2, with 10 bases fitting TRBD1. The CDR3 is 16 residues long. V dropped 3 bases and J dropped 5; count of bases not matched to a gene: 6. Germline loops: CDR1 SGHTA, CDR2 FQGNSA. The CDR3 here is CASSLLGTGVTGELFF. Written as DNA, the CDR3 is TGTGCCAGCAGCTTGCTCGGGACAGGGGTAACCGGGGAGCTGTTTTTT.

The chain joins TRBV6-7 to TRBJ2-7; a weak D match, TRBD2 (5 bases). TRBV6-7 is an open reading frame whose function is uncertain. V was pared by 4 bases and J by 3 bases, with 13 bases between. The CDR3 runs to 14 residues. The CDR3 here is CASSSIGLFYEQYF. The DNA for the CDR3 is TGTGCCAGCAGTTCAATCGGACTGTTCTACGAGCAGTACTTC.

This rearrangement joins TRBV5-1 to TRBJ1-1; no reliable D call. V was trimmed by 4 bases and J by 4 bases, leaving 23 bases between them. Germline V gene data show CDR1 as SGHRS and CDR2 as YFSETQ. The CDR3 has 17 amino acids. CDR3 DNA sequence: TGCGCCAGCAGCCCAACTAGGACGGATAGTAAAATCACTGAAGCTTTCTTT. This sequence encodes CASSPTRTDSKITEAFF.

The chain joins TRBV4-3 to TRBJ2-2; possible D gene TRBD2, 6 bases. V was shortened by 6 bases and J by 2 bases, with 13 bases between the two germline ends. This CDR3 spans 15 amino acids. The germline V gene has CDR1 LGHNA and CDR2 YSLEER. This chain's CDR3 is CASSPGTPNTGELFF. As DNA, the CDR3 is TGCGCCAGCAGTCCCGGGACTCCAAACACCGGGGAGCTGTTTTTT.

CDR3 bases: TGTGCCAGCAGCCAACAGGAACTTGCACCCCTCCACTTT. It translates to CASSQQELAPLHF. The chain is built from TRBV7-9 and TRBJ1-6; TRBD1 might be the D (5 bases). V lost 5 bases, J lost 11 bases, and 13 bases lay in between. CDR1 SEHNR and CDR2 FQNEAQ come from the germline V gene (reference sequence). This CDR3 is 13 amino acids long.

This clone was observed a single time. The gene calls are TRBV5-1 and TRBJ1-2; 7 positions agree with TRBD1. With V trimmed by 3 bases and J by 3 bases, 17 bases remained unmatched. The CDR3 spans 18 residues. Per the germline V gene, CDR1 is SGHRS and CDR2 is YFSETQ. The CDR3 loop is CASSSEGPTGAPDYGYTF. In DNA, the CDR3 is TGCGCCAGCAGCTCGGAGGGACCCACAGGGGCCCCAGACTATGGCTACACCTTC.

This chain uses TRBV15 with TRBJ1-5; D is perhaps TRBD1 (5 bases). Trimming removed 0 bases at V and 3 bases at J, with 12 bases between. Germline CDR1 LNHNV, CDR2 YYDKDF (reference sequence). The length of the CDR3 is 16 residues. CDR3 nucleotide sequence: TGTGCCACCAGCAGAGATCCGCAGGGAACCAATCAGCCCCAGCATTTT. This sequence encodes CATSRDPQGTNQPQHF.

Notes on this clone: Different DNA sequences within this sample yield the same CDR3. V gene TRBV6-5 combines with J gene TRBJ1-2; TRBD1 matches at 9 bases. This CDR3 comprises 13 residues. Losses at the gene ends were 6 bases for V and 8 bases for J; bases not matched to a gene: 7. Germline lookup yields CDR1 MNHEY and CDR2 SVGAGI. The CDR3 is CASRGQGSRGYTF. As DNA, the CDR3 is TGTGCCAGCAGAGGACAGGGGTCTCGAGGCTACACCTTC.

The chain combines TRBV19 with TRBJ1-2; D is ambiguous. V lost 6 bases to trimming and J lost 4 bases, with 15 bases between them. The CDR3 loop spans 14 amino acids. Germline CDR1 LNHDA, CDR2 SQIVND (reference sequence). For the CDR3, the DNA is TGTGCCAGTAGCCCCGTGGGCAGATCCTATGGCTACACCTTC. Its translation: CASSPVGRSYGYTF.

CDR3 region: CASSTRDSSYEQYF. CDR3 bases: TGTGCCAGCAGCACCCGGGACAGCTCCTACGAGCAGTACTTC. The J gene is TRBJ2-7, the V gene TRBV7-6, with 7 nucleotides matching TRBD1. CDR3 length equals 14 residues. In germline, CDR1 is SGHVS, CDR2 FNYEAQ. After removal of 5 bases from V and 0 bases from J, the junction contained 4 bases not matched to a gene.

The chain recombines TRBV10-3 with TRBJ1-3, with D unresolved. Deletions cut 0 bases from V and 4 bases from J, with 4 bases between. This CDR3 is built from 13 residues. CDR1 and CDR2 from the germline V gene are ENHRY and SYGVKD. This CDR3 reads CAISESQGNTIYF. The CDR3 DNA is TGTGCCATCAGTGAGTCACAGGGAAACACCATATATTTT.

This clone was picked up one time. CDR3 region: CASRDTSGNTIYF. For the CDR3, the DNA is TGTGCCAGCAGGGACACCTCTGGAAACACCATATATTTT. This chain connects TRBV27 to TRBJ1-3; TRBD1 might be the D (5 bases). CDR3 length: 13 residues. Looked up from germline, CDR1 is MNHEY and CDR2 is SMNVEV (reference sequence). Trimming cost V 6 bases and J 0 bases, with 6 bases left between them.

The chain recombines TRBV19 with TRBJ1-2; TRBD1 aligns across 7 bases. V dropped 7 bases and J dropped 5; count of bases not matched to a gene: 16. CDR3 length equals 16 residues. CDR1 LNHDA and CDR2 SQIVND come from the germline V gene (reference sequence). The CDR3 is CASNTPGDSREYGYTF. The CDR3 nucleotides are TGTGCCAGTAATACCCCTGGGGACAGTCGGGAGTATGGCTACACCTTC.

CDR3 loop: CASYDRVDGYTF. CDR3 coding DNA: TGTGCCAGTTACGACAGGGTCGATGGCTACACCTTC. The chain uses TRBV2 and TRBJ1-2; TRBD1 matches at 7 bases. V trimming: 9 bases; J trimming: 6 bases; junction bases outside the gene matches: 7. The CDR3 has 12 amino acids. Germline values: CDR1 SNHLY, CDR2 FYNNEI. Combining the CDR3 with reference TRBV2 and TRBJ1-2 gives the whole variable domain EPEVTQTPSHQVTQMGQEVILRCVPISNHLYFYWYRQILGQKVEFLVSFYNNEISEKSEIFDDQFSVERPDGSNFTLKIRSTKLEDSAMYFCASYDRVDGYTFGSGTRLTVV.